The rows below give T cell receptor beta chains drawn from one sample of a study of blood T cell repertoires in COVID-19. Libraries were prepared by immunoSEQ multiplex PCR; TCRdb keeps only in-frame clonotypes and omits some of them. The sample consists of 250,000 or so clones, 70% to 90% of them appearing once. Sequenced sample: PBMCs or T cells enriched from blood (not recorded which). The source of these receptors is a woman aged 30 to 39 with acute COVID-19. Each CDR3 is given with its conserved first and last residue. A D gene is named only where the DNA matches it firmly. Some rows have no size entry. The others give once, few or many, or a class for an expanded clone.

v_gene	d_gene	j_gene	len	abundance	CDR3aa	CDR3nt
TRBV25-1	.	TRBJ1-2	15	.	CASSDSPPLPDGYTF	TGTGCCAGCAGTGATTCCCCCCCCCTACCGGATGGCTACACCTTC
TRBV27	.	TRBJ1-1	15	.	CASSSHREGGTEAFF	TGTGCCAGCAGTTCCCACAGGGAGGGCGGCACTGAAGCTTTCTTT
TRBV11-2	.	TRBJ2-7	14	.	CASSLDLGRGEQYF	TGTGCCAGCAGCTTAGATCTCGGCAGGGGCGAGCAGTACTTC
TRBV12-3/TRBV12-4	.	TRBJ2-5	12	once	CASSGRGETQYF	TGTGCCAGCAGTGGCAGGGGAGAGACCCAGTACTTC
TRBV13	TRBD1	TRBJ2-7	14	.	CASSDTTGANEQYF	TGTGCCAGCAGCGATACAACAGGGGCGAACGAGCAGTACTTC
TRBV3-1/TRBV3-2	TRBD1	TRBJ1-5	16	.	CASSLTGTGPNQPQHF	TGTGCCAGCAGCCTGACCGGGACAGGGCCTAATCAGCCCCAGCATTTT
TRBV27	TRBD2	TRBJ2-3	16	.	CASSPKRLAGADTQYF	TGTGCCAGCAGTCCCAAACGACTAGCGGGAGCGGATACGCAGTATTTT
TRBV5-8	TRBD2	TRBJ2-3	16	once	CASSSREWWASDTQYF	TGTGCCAGCAGCTCGCGGGAGTGGTGGGCGTCAGATACGCAGTATTTT
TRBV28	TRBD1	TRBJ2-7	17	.	CASSPSSGTGAIYEQYF	TGTGCCAGCAGCCCTAGTTCCGGGACAGGGGCAATCTACGAGCAGTACTTC
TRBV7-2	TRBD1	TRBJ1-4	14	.	CASRTTGSNEKLFF	TGTGCCAGCAGGACGACAGGGAGTAATGAAAAACTGTTTTTT
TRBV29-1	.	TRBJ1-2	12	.	CSVARGTYGYTF	TGCAGCGTTGCCAGGGGAACCTATGGCTACACCTTC
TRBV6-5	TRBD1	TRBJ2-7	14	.	CASFDAGGNYEQYF	TGTGCCAGCTTCGATGCAGGGGGCAACTACGAGCAGTACTTC
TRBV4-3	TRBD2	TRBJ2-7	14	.	CASSRGLAGSEQYF	TGCGCCAGCAGCCGGGGACTAGCGGGAAGCGAGCAGTACTTC
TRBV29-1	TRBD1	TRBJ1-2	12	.	CSVTGWEYGYTF	TGCAGCGTGACAGGGTGGGAGTATGGCTACACCTTC
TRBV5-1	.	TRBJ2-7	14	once	CASSLVRQAYEQYF	TGCGCCAGCAGCTTGGTTCGACAAGCATACGAGCAGTACTTC
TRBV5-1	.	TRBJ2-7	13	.	CASSETNSREQYF	TGCGCCAGCAGCGAAACCAACTCTCGGGAGCAGTACTTC
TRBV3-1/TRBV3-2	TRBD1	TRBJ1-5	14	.	CASSQSGQNQPQHF	TGTGCCAGCAGCCAATCGGGACAGAATCAGCCCCAGCATTTT
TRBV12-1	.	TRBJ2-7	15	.	CASSFVAWSSYEQYF	TGTGCCAGCAGCTTTGTAGCCTGGAGCTCCTACGAGCAGTACTTC
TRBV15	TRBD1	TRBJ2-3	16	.	CATSTRDRGGTDTQYF	TGTGCCACCAGCACACGGGACAGGGGCGGCACAGATACGCAGTATTTT
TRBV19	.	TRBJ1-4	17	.	CASNRDWGEPYNEKLFF	TGTGCCAGTAACCGGGACTGGGGCGAACCTTACAATGAAAAACTGTTTTTT
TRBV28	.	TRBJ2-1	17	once	CASSLSNLTDTYNEQFF	TGTGCCAGCAGTTTATCAAACTTGACAGACACCTACAATGAGCAGTTCTTC
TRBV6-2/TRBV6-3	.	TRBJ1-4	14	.	CASSYGGQNEKLFF	TGTGCCAGCAGTTACGGAGGACAGAATGAAAAACTGTTTTTT
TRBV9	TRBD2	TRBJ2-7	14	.	CASSRGEGTYEQYF	TGTGCCAGCAGCCGGGGGGAGGGGACCTACGAGCAGTACTTC
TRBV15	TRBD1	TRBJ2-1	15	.	CATRLLGQGNNEQFF	TGTGCCACCCGCCTCCTAGGACAGGGGAACAATGAGCAGTTCTTC
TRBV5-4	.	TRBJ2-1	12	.	CASSLAGGEQFF	TGTGCCAGCAGCTTGGCGGGTGGTGAGCAGTTCTTC
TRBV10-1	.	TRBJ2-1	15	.	CASSDSGTPYNEQFF	TGCGCCAGCAGTGACTCCGGGACACCCTACAATGAGCAGTTCTTC
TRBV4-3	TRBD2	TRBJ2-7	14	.	CASSIGTSSYEQYF	TGCGCCAGCAGTATCGGGACTAGCTCCTACGAGCAGTACTTC
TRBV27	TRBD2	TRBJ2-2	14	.	CASSPGLVAGELFF	TGTGCCAGCAGTCCGGGACTAGTAGCCGGGGAGCTGTTTTTT
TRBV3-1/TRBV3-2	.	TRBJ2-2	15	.	CASSQGGENTGELFF	TGTGCCAGCAGCCAGGGGGGTGAGAACACCGGGGAGCTGTTTTTT
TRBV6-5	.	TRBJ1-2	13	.	CASFEEHNYGYTF	TGTGCCAGCTTTGAGGAGCACAACTATGGCTACACCTTC
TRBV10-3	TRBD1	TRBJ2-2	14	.	CAIYPGGRTGELFF	TGTGCCATTTACCCAGGGGGCAGGACCGGGGAGCTGTTTTTT
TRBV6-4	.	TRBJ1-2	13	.	CASSRGVNYGYTF	TGTGCCAGCAGCCGCGGGGTGAACTATGGCTACACCTTC
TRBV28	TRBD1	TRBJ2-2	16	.	CASSRGTGGRTGELFF	TGTGCCAGCAGTCGTGGGACAGGGGGGCGTACCGGGGAGCTGTTTTTT
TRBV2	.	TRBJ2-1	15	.	CASSIAGATGDEQFF	TGTGCCAGCAGTATAGCGGGAGCGACAGGGGATGAGCAGTTCTTC
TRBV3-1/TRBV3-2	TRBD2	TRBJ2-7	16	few	CASSQDRAGVVGEQYF	TGTGCCAGCAGCCAAGATCGAGCGGGAGTCGTGGGAGAGCAGTACTTC
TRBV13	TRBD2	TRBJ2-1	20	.	CASRIKGLNSGASSYNEQFF	TGTGCCAGCAGAATAAAAGGCCTGAATAGCGGGGCCAGCTCCTACAATGAGCAGTTCTTC
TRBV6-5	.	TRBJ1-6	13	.	CASLAGALSPLHF	TGTGCCAGCTTGGCAGGGGCTTTATCACCCCTCCACTTT
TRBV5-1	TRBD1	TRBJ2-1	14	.	CASSAGQGLNEQFF	TGCGCCAGCAGCGCTGGACAGGGCCTCAATGAGCAGTTCTTC
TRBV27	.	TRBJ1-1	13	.	CASKDTGNTEAFF	TGTGCCAGCAAGGACACCGGGAACACTGAAGCTTTCTTT
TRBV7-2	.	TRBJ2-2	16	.	CASSPNQGSNTGELFF	TGTGCCAGCAGCCCAAATCAGGGTTCCAACACCGGGGAGCTGTTTTTT
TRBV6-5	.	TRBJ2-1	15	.	CASTTGSYSYNEQFF	TGTGCCAGCACCACCGGTAGCTATTCTTACAATGAGCAGTTCTTC
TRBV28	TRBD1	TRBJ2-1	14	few	CASSAGTGYNEQFF	TGTGCCAGCAGTGCCGGGACAGGCTACAATGAGCAGTTCTTC
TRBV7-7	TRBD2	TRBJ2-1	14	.	CASSDGLEWNEQFF	TGTGCTAGCAGCGACGGACTAGAATGGAATGAGCAGTTCTTC
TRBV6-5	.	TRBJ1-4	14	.	CASSTRSLNEKLFF	TGTGCCAGCAGTACCCGCAGTCTTAATGAAAAACTGTTTTTT
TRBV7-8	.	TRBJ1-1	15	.	CASSLVEGRGTEAFF	TGTGCCAGCAGCTTAGTAGAAGGGAGGGGCACTGAAGCTTTCTTT
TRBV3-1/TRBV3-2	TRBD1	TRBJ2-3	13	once	CASSRGGSDTQYF	TGTGCCAGCAGCCGAGGGGGCTCAGATACGCAGTATTTT
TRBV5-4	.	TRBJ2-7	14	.	CASSTTSLSDEQYF	TGTGCCAGCAGCACCACTAGTTTATCAGACGAGCAGTACTTC
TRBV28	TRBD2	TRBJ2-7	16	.	CASSLVGLAGEDEQYF	TGTGCCAGCAGTTTAGTGGGACTAGCGGGAGAGGACGAGCAGTACTTC